This entry features one TCR beta chain sequence. This clonotype was seen ten or more times. Its antigen is currently not known. Within one base of it there is no much larger clone, and no base qualities were kept. According to the study, the label for this sample's treatment or condition signals: PENTA 11 planned treatment interruption arm or continuous ART arm. The participants, all children from the United Kingdom aged 2 to 15 years, had been on at least three-drug ART for a minimum of 24 weeks. Cryopreserved PBMCs containing at least 5 million viable cells were required, and several candidate patients were excluded because of low viable PBMC yield. Using a FACSAria III cell sorter, naive CD4+ CD45RA+ CD45RO- T cells were FACS-sorted out of thawed PBMCs. The sorted cells were fixed, and RNA was then extracted with the RNeasy FFPE kit and afterward with the RNeasy Micro kit. Libraries were made using 3' RACE. To correct PCR amplification bias, TCR libraries were generated from RNA with a 3' RACE protocol that used unique molecular identifiers. As many as 12 amplicon libraries were pooled and then sequenced on an Illumina MiSeq using v2 2x250 paired-end chemistry. The study's own analysis went as follows. Reads were processed with Decombinator to assign V and J genes and CDR3, with barcode-based error and PCR bias correction. Before Gini coefficients were calculated with the R ineq package, the repertoires were subsampled to the same depth. CDR3 similarity was assessed with GLIPH, Hamming distance and a shared triplet metric. Clones were called with MiXCR by TCRdb after fastp trimmed the public reads at Q25, and only in-frame beta chains were retained. Merged by CDR3 protein, the rows form single entries marked with the most common genes and DNA. What appears here as the V and J calls and clone size reflects TCRdb's work, not the paper's. The sample table shows about 89,000 distinct CDR3 sequences, and approximately 6.9% are seen once. Roughly 1.1% of the sample rests with the top ten.

This entry belongs to a study of HIV-infected children after antiretroviral therapy interruption (dated by TCRdb to the late 2010s). Context from the whole study: Eight children, all with CD4+ count above 500 and viral load below 50 copies/ml, were included, of whom four were on planned treatment interruption and four were on continuous treatment. The interruption group had a median age of roughly 9.5 years, compared with 7 to 8 years in the continuous treatment group. Samples from the interruption arm were taken at week 0, at week 12, at the end of interruption (week 24 or 48), and about 3 years after the study ended. Alongside measurements of thymic output, the study compared TCR repertoires of children on planned treatment interruption with TCR repertoires of children on continuous antiretroviral treatment. In the continuous-treatment arm, samples from corresponding weeks 0, 48 and 150 were analyzed. Recorded exposure to EBV and CMV was present in most of the participating children. Findings and caveats that apply to the study as a whole: The small number of patients is a limitation of the study, so the data should be interpreted with caution. In the naive CD4+ repertoires of PTI patients, CDR3 sharing between time points dropped after the start of interruption, while many sequences were shared between the end of interruption and 3 years later. Sorted CD45RA+ naive cells might include minor non-naive CD45RA+ populations such as EMRA or stem memory cells. An increase in the naive CD4+ Gini coefficient was observed by the end of treatment interruption, suggesting clonal expansion, and a return to baseline was observed by 3 years.

V gives up 6 bases and J gives up 1 base, and the segment between their germline ends measures 10 bases. The CDR3 covers 13 residues, taking in both the cysteine and the phenylalanine. This entry keeps only the CDR3 DNA: 39 bases, framed from base 1. The TCR sequence derives from a pool of human donors with HIV. The sample consisted of CD45RA+ CD4+ T cells from PBMCs, pooled from several time points, taken from a donor given antiretroviral therapy, either interrupted or continuous. In light of the paper, this sample's cell subset or site label describes: naive CD4+ CD45RA+ CD45RO- T cells. Rearrangement joined TRBV12-3 or TRBV12-4 to TRBJ2-7, with a weak D call of TRBD1 (5 bases match). CDR3 region: CASSHGQSYEQYF. The base sequence is TGTGCCAGCAGCCACGGACAATCCTACGAGCAGTACTTC.